The following is a T cell receptor (beta chain) sequence with its context. Its cognate antigen is unknown. Germline CDR1 SGHNT, CDR2 YENEEA. The CDR3 has 14 amino acids. V was clipped by 3 bases and J by 3 bases; unmatched bases: 0. This specimen belongs to a study of T cells in localized non-small cell lung cancer. Profiling relied on immunoSEQ multiplex PCR, and the TCRdb table lists in-frame clones only, not all of them. This sample has roughly 39,000 clones, with 91% found just once. Points from the study as a whole: The study found T cell clonality highest in uninvolved adjacent lung, above tumor. Across samples, adjacent lung featured a median roughly 50 of the top 100 tumor clones.

This chain joins TRBV11-3 and TRBJ2-1; TRBD2 aligns across 9 bases. The origin of this receptor is a woman between 35 and 70 years old with stage II lung adenocarcinoma. The sequenced sample was PBMCs, obtained before any cancer treatment. The CDR3 coding sequence is TGTGCCAGCAGCTTTAGCGGGAGCTACAATGAGCAGTTCTTC. It codes for CASSFSGSYNEQFF.